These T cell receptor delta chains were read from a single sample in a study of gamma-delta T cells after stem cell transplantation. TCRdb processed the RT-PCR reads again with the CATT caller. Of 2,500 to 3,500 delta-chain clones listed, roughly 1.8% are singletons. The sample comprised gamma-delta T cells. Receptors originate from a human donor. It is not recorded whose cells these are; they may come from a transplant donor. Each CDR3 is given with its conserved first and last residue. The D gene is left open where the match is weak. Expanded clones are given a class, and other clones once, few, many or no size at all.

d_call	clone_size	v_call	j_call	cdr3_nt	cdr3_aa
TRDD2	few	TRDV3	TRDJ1	TGTGCCTTTAGGGTTTCCTACTTAACGCTCGCCAACGATAAACTCATCTTT	CAFRVSYLTLANDKLIF
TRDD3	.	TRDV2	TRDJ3	TGTGCCTGTGACAGTACTGGGGGTGCCGCGTCCTGGGACACCCGACAGATGTTTTTC	CACDSTGGAASWDTRQMFF
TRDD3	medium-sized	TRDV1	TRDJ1	TGTGCTCTTGGGAGGAGGGGATACGATTTAGGCACCGATAAACTCATCTTT	CALGRRGYDLGTDKLIF
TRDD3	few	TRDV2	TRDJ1	TGTGCCTGTGACATCGTAATGGGGGACACGCGGGGCTACATCGATAAACTCATCTTT	CACDIVMGDTRGYIDKLIF
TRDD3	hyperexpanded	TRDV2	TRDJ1	TGTGCCTGTGAACCTCTAACCTTACTGGGGATCCACACCGATAAACTCATCTTT	CACEPLTLLGIHTDKLIF
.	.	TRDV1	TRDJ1	TGTGCTCTTGGGGAACGAAATTACTACATAACCTACTTGCGTTTTGGAGAGAAAAGAACCGATAAACTCATCTTT	CALGERNYYITYLRFGEKRTDKLIF
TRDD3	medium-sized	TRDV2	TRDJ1	TGTGCCTGTGACACCGTCTGGGGGATACGCGGGGTTATGACGACCGATAAACTCATCTTT	CACDTVWGIRGVMTTDKLIF
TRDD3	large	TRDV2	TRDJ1	TGTGCCTGTGACACCCTGGGGGGCCCCAGGGACACCGATAAACTCATCTTT	CACDTLGGPRDTDKLIF
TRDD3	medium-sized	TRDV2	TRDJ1	TGTGCCTGTGACACGCTCGGGGGCGAAAACGATCTAGAGGGGGATGCTACCGATAAACTCATCTTT	CACDTLGGENDLEGDATDKLIF
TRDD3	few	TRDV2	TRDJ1	TGTGCCTGTGACACCGTTGTCCGGGATACGCGGGACACCGATAAACTCATCTTT	CACDTVVRDTRDTDKLIF
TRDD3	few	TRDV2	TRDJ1	TGTGCCTGTGACGCCGTGACTGGGGGATACGAGAACACCGATAAACTCATCTTT	CACDAVTGGYENTDKLIF
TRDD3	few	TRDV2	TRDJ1	TGTGCCTGTGACTTCCTGGGGGATAAGGGGGACACCGATAAACTCATCTTT	CACDFLGDKGDTDKLIF
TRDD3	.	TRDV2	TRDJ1	TGTGCCTGTGACAGTGTGGGGGATACGAGGGCCGATAAACCCATCTTT	CACDSVGDTRADKPIF
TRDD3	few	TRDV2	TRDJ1	TGTGCCTGTGACCGACTGGGGGATCCGTTCCCGTACACCGATAAACTCATCTTT	CACDRLGDPFPYTDKLIF
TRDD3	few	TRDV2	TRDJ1	TGTGCCCGTGACGCCGTACTGGGGGATACACGTGCTGGGGACACCGATAAACTCATCTTT	CARDAVLGDTRAGDTDKLIF
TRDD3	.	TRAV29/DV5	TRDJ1	TGTGCAGCAAGAATCCACAGGGGGATACGTTACTTATCCTACACCGATAAACTCATCTTT	CAARIHRGIRYLSYTDKLIF
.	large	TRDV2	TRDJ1	TGTGCCTGTGACACGGTCGGGGAGAACACCGATAAACTCATCTTT	CACDTVGENTDKLIF
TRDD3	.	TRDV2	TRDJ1	TGTGCCTGTGACAGTGTACTGGGGGATACGGCGGCAGGGCTCATCTTT	CACDSVLGDTAAGLIF
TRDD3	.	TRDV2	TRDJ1	TGTGCCTGTGACGTACTGGGGGATACGCAAACCGATAAACTCATCTTT	CACDVLGDTQTDKLIF
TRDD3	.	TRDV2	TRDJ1	TGTGCCTGTGACACGGTCTATGGGGGGGATACAAGGACCGATAAACTCATCTTT	CACDTVYGGDTRTDKLIF
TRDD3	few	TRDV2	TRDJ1	TGTGCCTGTGACGTACTGGGGGATACGCCGTCTGGCGATAAACTCATCTTT	CACDVLGDTPSGDKLIF
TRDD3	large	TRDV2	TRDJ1	TGTGCCTGTGACCCGGTACTGGGGGATACACAGTTGTACACCGATAAACTCATCTTT	CACDPVLGDTQLYTDKLIF
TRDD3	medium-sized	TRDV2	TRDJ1	TGTGCCTGTGACACCGTGACTGGGGGCCCTCTTCCTCGGACCGATAAACTCATCTTT	CACDTVTGGPLPRTDKLIF
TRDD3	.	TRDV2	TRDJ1	TGTGCCTGTGACGGACTGGGGGATACGCCGTCTGGCGATAAACTCATCTTT	CACDGLGDTPSGDKLIF
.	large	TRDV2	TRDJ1	TGTGCCTGTGACACTCTGGGGATGTACACCGATAAACTCATCTTT	CACDTLGMYTDKLIF
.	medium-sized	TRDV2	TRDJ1	TGTGCCTGTGACACAATCTGGGGCGATTACACCGATAAACTCATCTTT	CACDTIWGDYTDKLIF
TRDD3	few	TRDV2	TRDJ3	TGTGCCTGTGACACGGTTGAATATACTGGGGGATACTCGAGCTCCTGGGACACCCGACAGATGTTTTTC	CACDTVEYTGGYSSSWDTRQMFF
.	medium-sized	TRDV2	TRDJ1	TGTGCCTGTGACACCGTGACGAGGGGGTACACCGATAAACTCATCTTT	CACDTVTRGYTDKLIF
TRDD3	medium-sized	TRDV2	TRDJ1	TGTGCCTGTGACACCGTGGTAGTACTGGGGGATAAAGAGGGTCGCACCGATAAACTCATCTTT	CACDTVVVLGDKEGRTDKLIF
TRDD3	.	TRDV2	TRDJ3	TGTGCCTGTGGCACCGTGCGTACTGGGGGATCAAGCTCCTGGGGCACCCGACAGATGTTTTTC	CACGTVRTGGSSSWGTRQMFF
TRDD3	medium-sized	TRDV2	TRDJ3	TGTGCCTGTGACCCGACTCTAACTGGGGGAAGCTCCTCCTATTCCTGGGACACCCGACAGATGTTTTTC	CACDPTLTGGSSSYSWDTRQMFF
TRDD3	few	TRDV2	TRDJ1	TGTGCCTGTGACACTTGGGGGATCGACAAACTCATCTTT	CACDTWGIDKLIF
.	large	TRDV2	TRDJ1	TGTGCCTGTGACACCGTGGGGTTCAACACCGATAAACTCATCTTT	CACDTVGFNTDKLIF
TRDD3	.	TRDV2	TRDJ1	TGTGCCTGTGACAGTGTACTGGGGGATAAGGGACCAGACCGTATGACCGATAAACTCATCTTT	CACDSVLGDKGPDRMTDKLIF
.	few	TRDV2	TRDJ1	TGTGCCTGTGACACCGTGGGATACACCGATAAACTCATCTTT	CACDTVGYTDKLIF
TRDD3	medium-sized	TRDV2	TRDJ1	TGTGCCTGCGACACCCTACTAGGGGATACAAGGACCGATAAACTCATCTTT	CACDTLLGDTRTDKLIF
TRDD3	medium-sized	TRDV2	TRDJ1	TGTGCCTGTGACACCGTTCTGGGGGGCCTAAAGGAGACCGATAAACTCATCTTT	CACDTVLGGLKETDKLIF
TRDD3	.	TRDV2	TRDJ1	TGTGCCTGTGACATCAATACTGGGGGATACCACCTGTACACCGATAAACTCATCTTT	CACDINTGGYHLYTDKLIF
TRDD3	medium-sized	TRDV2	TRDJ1	TGTGCCTGTGACTCTCTACTGGGGGATACGGGACTCATCTTT	CACDSLLGDTGLIF